This T cell receptor (beta chain) was obtained from a study of CXCR3-negative and CXCR3-positive naive CD8 T cells. In regard to this clonotype: The antigen remains undetermined.

Germline CDR1 reads KGHDR; CDR2 reads SFDVKD. The CDR3 extends over 16 amino acids. Via 5' RACE with UMI labels, TRB cDNA libraries were prepared. After re-calling the 5' RACE reads, TCRdb lists one entry per CDR3 protein, DNA absent. This table holds 56,000 or so distinct CDR3 sequences. Study-wide points: Memory CD8+ cells had much lower diversity, and both naive subsets had comparably high diversity.

This TCR was sampled from a human donor in good health. Some clones in this sample may be carry-over from other donors' samples. The chain recombines TRBV24-1 with TRBJ2-1; no DNA is available, so the TRBD2 call from TCRdb remains unchecked. Sample: memory CD8+ T cells from blood. The CDR3 sequence is CATSARSGFSYNEQFF.